These T cell receptor beta chains were read from a single sample in a study of siplizumab effects on memory and regulatory T cells. The table came from immunoSEQ multiplex PCR; TCRdb's copy has only in-frame clones and leaves some out. Here the sample spans roughly 56,000 clones, 80% to 95% being singletons. The specimen was CD8+ T cells sorted from blood. These receptors all come from a human donor in good health. Both conserved end residues are part of each CDR3. A D gene is named only where the DNA matches it firmly. Rows may omit the clone size; those that give it use once, few, many or a size class.

size	V	D	length	J	CDR3	DNA
-	TRBV4-3	-	13	TRBJ2-7	CASSQSVQYEQYF	TGCGCCAGCAGCCAGTCCGTGCAGTACGAGCAGTACTTC
once	TRBV11-3	-	13	TRBJ2-7	CASSSGLSYEQYF	TGTGCCAGCAGCTCCGGGCTTTCCTACGAGCAGTACTTC
-	TRBV2	-	13	TRBJ2-3	CASFRTSTDTQYF	TGTGCCAGCTTTAGGACCTCCACAGATACGCAGTATTTT
-	TRBV6-1	-	16	TRBJ2-7	CASSEALETHSYEQYF	TGTGCCAGCAGTGAAGCGCTTGAGACCCATTCCTACGAGCAGTACTTC
-	TRBV9	-	14	TRBJ2-1	CASSVGQSHNEQFF	TGTGCCAGCAGCGTTGGACAGAGTCACAATGAGCAGTTCTTC
-	TRBV9	TRBD2	17	TRBJ2-7	CASSAGGGTSGSYEQYF	TGTGCCAGCAGCGCAGGAGGGGGGACTAGCGGCTCCTACGAGCAGTACTTC
-	TRBV18	-	16	TRBJ1-1	CASSAGPPVGNTEAFF	TGTGCCAGCTCCGCTGGCCCCCCCGTCGGGAACACTGAAGCTTTCTTT
-	TRBV5-4	TRBD1	15	TRBJ2-1	CASSHTGTGTSEQFF	TGTGCCAGCAGCCACACCGGGACAGGGACGTCTGAGCAGTTCTTC
-	TRBV18	TRBD2	17	TRBJ2-2	CASSPRKIAGYTGELFF	TGTGCCAGCTCACCTCGAAAAATAGCGGGGTACACCGGGGAGCTGTTTTTT
-	TRBV6-5	-	12	TRBJ2-7	CASSSRGAEQYF	TGTGCCAGCAGTTCCCGGGGGGCCGAGCAGTACTTC
-	TRBV29-1	-	11	TRBJ2-1	CSVLRRYEQFF	TGCAGCGTTCTAAGACGATACGAGCAGTTCTTC
-	TRBV29-1	TRBD1	11	TRBJ2-7	CSGRGRDSEYF	TGCAGCGGCAGGGGGCGGGATTCGGAGTACTTC
-	TRBV30	TRBD1	13	TRBJ2-7	CAWSIGGGYEQYF	TGTGCCTGGAGTATAGGGGGCGGCTACGAGCAGTACTTC
-	TRBV5-6	-	15	TRBJ2-3	CASSLLGGFGDTQYF	TGTGCCAGCAGCTTGTTGGGTGGCTTCGGAGATACGCAGTATTTT
-	TRBV27	-	16	TRBJ2-1	CASSLSSSIRYNEQFF	TGTGCCAGCAGTCTTTCCTCCTCTATCCGCTACAATGAGCAGTTCTTC
-	TRBV9	TRBD1	18	TRBJ1-5	CASSGRKDRNHSNQPQHF	TGTGCCAGCAGCGGTAGAAAGGACAGGAACCATAGCAATCAGCCCCAGCATTTT
-	TRBV12-1	-	15	TRBJ1-1	CASSFESRENTEAFF	TGTGCCAGCAGCTTTGAGTCCAGAGAGAACACTGAAGCTTTCTTT
-	TRBV27	-	14	TRBJ1-5	CASSFLEGNQPQHF	TGTGCCAGCAGTTTTTTGGAGGGCAATCAGCCCCAGCATTTT
-	TRBV6-5	TRBD1	15	TRBJ2-3	CASSSTGVDLKTAVF	TGTGCCAGCAGTTCTACAGGGGTCGATCTCAAGACCGCAGTATTT
-	TRBV7-6	-	14	TRBJ2-7	CASSLAQASGEQYF	TGTGCCAGCAGCTTAGCGCAGGCCTCCGGGGAGCAGTACTTC
-	TRBV6-1	-	14	TRBJ2-5	CASGSETVGKTQYF	TGTGCCAGCGGCAGCGAAACCGTAGGAAAGACCCAGTACTTC
-	TRBV28	-	12	TRBJ2-1	CASSTSASEQFF	TGTGCCAGCAGCACTTCCGCGTCAGAGCAGTTCTTC
-	TRBV9	-	14	TRBJ2-7	CASSVGGDSYEQYF	TGTGCCAGCAGCGTAGGCGGGGACTCCTACGAGCAGTACTTC